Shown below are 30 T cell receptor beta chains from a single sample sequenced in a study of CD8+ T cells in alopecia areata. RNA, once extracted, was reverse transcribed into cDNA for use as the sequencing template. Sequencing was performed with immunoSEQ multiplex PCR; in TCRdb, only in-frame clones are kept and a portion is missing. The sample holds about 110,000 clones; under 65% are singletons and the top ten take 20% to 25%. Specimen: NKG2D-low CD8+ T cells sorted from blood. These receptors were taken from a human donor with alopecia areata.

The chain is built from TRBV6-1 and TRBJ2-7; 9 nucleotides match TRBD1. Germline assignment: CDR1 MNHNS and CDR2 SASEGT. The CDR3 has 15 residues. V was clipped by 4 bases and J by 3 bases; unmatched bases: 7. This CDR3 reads CASSARTGDLYEQYF. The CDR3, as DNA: TGTGCCAGCAGTGCTCGGACAGGGGACCTCTACGAGCAGTACTTC.

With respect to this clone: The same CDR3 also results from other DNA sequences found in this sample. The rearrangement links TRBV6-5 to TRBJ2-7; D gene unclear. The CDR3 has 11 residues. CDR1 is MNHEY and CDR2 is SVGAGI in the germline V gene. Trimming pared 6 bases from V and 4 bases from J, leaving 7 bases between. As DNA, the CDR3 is TGTGCCAGCAGCCGGTCGTACGAGCAGTACTTC. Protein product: CASSRSYEQYF.

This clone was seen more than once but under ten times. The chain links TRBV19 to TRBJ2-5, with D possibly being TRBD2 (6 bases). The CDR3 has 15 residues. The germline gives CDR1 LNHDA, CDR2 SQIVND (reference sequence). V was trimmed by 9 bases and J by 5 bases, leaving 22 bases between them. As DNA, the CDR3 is TGTGCCAGCACCCCTGGGAACGTGGAGGGGGAGACCCAGTACTTC. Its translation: CASTPGNVEGETQYF.

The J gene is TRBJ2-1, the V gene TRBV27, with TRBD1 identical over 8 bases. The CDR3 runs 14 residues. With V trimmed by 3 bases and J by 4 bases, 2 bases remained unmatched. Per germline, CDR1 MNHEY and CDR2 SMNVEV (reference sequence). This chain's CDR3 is CASSLGQVYNEQFF. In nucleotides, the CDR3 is TGTGCCAGCAGTTTGGGACAGGTGTACAATGAGCAGTTCTTC.

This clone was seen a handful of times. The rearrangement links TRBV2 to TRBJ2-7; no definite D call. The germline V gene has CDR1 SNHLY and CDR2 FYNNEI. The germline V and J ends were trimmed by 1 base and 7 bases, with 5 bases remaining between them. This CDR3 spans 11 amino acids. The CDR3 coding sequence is TGTGCCAGCAGTGAAGGCTTGGAGCAGTACTTC. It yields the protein CASSEGLEQYF.

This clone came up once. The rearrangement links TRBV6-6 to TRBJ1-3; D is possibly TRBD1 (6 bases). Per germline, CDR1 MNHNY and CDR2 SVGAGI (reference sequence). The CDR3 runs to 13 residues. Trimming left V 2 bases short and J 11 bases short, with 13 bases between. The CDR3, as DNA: TGTGCCAGCAGTTACCCGGACGAGGGGGCCATATATTTT. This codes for CASSYPDEGAIYF.

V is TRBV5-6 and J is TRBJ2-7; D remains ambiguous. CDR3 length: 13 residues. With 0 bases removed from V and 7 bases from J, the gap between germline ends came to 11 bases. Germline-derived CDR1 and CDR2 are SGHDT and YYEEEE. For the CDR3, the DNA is TGTGCCAGCAGCTTGGGGAGTTGGGGAGAGCAGTACTTC. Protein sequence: CASSLGSWGEQYF.

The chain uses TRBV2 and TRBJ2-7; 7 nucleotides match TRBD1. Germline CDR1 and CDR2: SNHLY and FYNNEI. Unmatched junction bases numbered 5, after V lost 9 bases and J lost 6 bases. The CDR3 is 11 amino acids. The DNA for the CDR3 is TGTGCCAGATCAACAGGGGTCGAGCAGTACTTC. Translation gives CARSTGVEQYF.

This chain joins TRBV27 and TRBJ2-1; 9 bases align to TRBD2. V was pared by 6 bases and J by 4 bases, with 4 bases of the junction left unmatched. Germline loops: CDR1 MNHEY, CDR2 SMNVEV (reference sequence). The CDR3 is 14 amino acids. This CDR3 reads CASSLAGQYNEQFF. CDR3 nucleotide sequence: TGTGCCAGCAGCCTAGCGGGACAATACAATGAGCAGTTCTTC.

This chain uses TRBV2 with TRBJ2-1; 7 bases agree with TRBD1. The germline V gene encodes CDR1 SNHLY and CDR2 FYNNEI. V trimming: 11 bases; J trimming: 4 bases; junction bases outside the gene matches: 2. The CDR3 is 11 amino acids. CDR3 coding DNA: TGTGCCGGGGGACAGTACAATGAGCAGTTCTTC. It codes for CAGGQYNEQFF.

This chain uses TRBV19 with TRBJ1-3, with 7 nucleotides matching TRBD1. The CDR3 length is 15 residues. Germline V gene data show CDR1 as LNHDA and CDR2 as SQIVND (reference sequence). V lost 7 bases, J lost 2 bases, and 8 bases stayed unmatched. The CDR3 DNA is TGTGCCAGTAAGACTACGACAGGGCCTGGAAACACCATATATTTT. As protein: CASKTTTGPGNTIYF.

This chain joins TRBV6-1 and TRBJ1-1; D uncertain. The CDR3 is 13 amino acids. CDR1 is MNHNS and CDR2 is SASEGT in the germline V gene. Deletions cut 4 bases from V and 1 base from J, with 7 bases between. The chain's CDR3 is CASSVRANTEAFF. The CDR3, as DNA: TGTGCCAGCAGTGTCCGAGCGAACACTGAAGCTTTCTTT.

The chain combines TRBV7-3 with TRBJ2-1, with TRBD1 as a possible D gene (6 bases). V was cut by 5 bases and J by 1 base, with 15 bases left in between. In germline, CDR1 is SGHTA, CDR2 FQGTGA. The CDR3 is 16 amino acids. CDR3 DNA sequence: TGTGCCAGCAGCCCATATCACAGGGCTTCCTACAATGAGCAGTTCTTC. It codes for CASSPYHRASYNEQFF.

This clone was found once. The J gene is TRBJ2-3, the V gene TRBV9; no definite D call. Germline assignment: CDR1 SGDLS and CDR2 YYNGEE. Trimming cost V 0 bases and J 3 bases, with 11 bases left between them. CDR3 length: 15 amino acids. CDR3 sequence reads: CASSVERTRTDTQYF. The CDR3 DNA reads TGTGCCAGCAGCGTAGAAAGAACAAGGACAGATACGCAGTATTTT.

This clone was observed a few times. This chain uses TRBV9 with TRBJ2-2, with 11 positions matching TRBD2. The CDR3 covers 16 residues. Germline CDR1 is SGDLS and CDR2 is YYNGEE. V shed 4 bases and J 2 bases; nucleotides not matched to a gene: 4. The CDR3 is CASSTGLAVNTGELFF. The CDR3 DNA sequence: TGTGCCAGCAGCACGGGACTAGCGGTTAACACCGGGGAGCTGTTTTTT.

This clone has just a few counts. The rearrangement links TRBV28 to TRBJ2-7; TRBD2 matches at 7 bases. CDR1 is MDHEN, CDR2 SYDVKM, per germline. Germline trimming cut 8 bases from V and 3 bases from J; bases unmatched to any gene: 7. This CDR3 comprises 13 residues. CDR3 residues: CASSETSYYEQYF. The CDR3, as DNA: TGTGCCAGCTCCGAGACTAGCTACTACGAGCAGTACTTC.

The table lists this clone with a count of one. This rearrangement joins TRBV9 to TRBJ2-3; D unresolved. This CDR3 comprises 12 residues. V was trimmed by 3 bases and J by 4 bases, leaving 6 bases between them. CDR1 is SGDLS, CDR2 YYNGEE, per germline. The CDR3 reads CASSGLSDTQYF. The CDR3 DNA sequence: TGTGCCAGCAGCGGACTTTCAGATACGCAGTATTTT.

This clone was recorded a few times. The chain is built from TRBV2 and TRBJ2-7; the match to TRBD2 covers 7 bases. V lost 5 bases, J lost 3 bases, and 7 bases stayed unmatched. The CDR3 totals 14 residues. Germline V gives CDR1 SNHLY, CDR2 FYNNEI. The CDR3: CASSQRGGDYEQYF. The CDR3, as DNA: TGTGCCAGCAGTCAAAGGGGAGGGGACTACGAGCAGTACTTC.

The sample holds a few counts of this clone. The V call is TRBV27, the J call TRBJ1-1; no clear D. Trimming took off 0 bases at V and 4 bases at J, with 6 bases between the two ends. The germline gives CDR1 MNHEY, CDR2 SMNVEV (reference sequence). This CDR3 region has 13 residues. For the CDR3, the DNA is TGTGCCAGCAGTTTATCGGGTCTCACTGAAGCTTTCTTT. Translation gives CASSLSGLTEAFF.

The CDR3 sequence: CASSYSGTGSGYTF. The CDR3 DNA follows: TGTGCCAGCAGTTACTCCGGGACAGGGAGTGGCTACACCTTC. The chain couples TRBV6-5 to TRBJ1-2; 9 bases are a match to TRBD1. J lost 7 bases, V lost 0 bases, and 3 bases had no gene match. This CDR3 is built from 14 residues. The germline CDR1 and CDR2 sequences are MNHEY and SVGAGI.

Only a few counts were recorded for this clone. The CDR3 loop is CASSLLAGGSTDTQYF. The CDR3 DNA reads as TGCGCCAGCAGCCTACTAGCGGGAGGTAGCACAGATACGCAGTATTTT. This chain links TRBV4-1 with TRBJ2-3; 12 bases match TRBD2. The V gene end was trimmed by 4 bases and the J gene end by 0 bases; junction bases not matched to a gene: 2. The length of the CDR3 is 16 residues. Germline values: CDR1 MGHRA, CDR2 YSYEKL.

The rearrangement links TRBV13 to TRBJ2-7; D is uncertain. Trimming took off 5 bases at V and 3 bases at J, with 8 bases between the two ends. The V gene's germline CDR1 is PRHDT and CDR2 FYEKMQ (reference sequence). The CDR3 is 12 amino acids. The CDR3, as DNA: TGTGCCAGCAGCGCCGTTAGCTACGAGCAGTACTTC. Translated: CASSAVSYEQYF.

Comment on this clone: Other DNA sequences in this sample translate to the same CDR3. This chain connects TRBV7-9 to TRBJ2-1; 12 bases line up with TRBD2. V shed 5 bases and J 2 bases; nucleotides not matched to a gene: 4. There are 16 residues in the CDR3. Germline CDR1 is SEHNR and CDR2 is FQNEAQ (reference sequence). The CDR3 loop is CASSPPSGRAYNEQFF. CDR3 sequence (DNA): TGTGCCAGCAGCCCACCTAGCGGGAGGGCCTACAATGAGCAGTTCTTC.

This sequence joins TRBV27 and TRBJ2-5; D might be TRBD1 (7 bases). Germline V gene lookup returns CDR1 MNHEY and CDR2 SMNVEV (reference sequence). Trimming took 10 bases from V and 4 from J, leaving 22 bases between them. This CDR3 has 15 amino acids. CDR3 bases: TGTGCCACAGGCCCCCAGGGGGGCAAGGGAGAGACCCAGTACTTC. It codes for CATGPQGGKGETQYF.

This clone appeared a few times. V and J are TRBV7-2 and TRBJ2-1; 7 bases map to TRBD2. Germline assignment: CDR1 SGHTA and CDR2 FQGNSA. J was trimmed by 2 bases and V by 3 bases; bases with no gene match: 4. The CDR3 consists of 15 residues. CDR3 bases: TGTGCCAGCAGCTTCTCGGGAGGCCCCTACAATGAGCAGTTCTTC. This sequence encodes CASSFSGGPYNEQFF.

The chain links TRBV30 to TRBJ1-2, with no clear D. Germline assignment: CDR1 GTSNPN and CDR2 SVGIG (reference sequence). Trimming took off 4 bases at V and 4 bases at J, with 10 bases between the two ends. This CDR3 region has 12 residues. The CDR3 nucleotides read TGTGCCTGGAACGCCGGCGGCTATGGCTACACCTTC. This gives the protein CAWNAGGYGYTF.

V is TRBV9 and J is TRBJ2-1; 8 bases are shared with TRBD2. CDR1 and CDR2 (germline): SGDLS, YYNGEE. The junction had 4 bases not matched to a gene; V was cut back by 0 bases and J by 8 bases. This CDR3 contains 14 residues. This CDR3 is CASSVDGRGDEQFF. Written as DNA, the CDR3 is TGTGCCAGCAGCGTAGACGGGAGGGGGGATGAGCAGTTCTTC.

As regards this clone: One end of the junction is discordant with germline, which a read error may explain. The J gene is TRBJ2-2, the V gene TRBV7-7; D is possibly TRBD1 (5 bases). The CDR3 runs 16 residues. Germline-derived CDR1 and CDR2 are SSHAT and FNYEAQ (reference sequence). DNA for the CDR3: TGTGCTAGCAGCTTGGGGCCCACCGTTTCGGCCGGGGAGCTGTTTTTT. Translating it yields CASSLGPTVSAGELFF.

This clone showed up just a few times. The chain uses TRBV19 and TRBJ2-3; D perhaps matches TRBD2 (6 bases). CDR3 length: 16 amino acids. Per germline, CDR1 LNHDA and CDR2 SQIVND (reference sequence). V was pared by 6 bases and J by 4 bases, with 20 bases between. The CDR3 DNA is TGTGCCAGTAGCACCTCCCTAGCGCGAGGTTCAGATACGCAGTATTTT. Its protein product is CASSTSLARGSDTQYF. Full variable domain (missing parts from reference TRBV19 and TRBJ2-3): DGGITQSPKYLFRKEGQNVTLSCEQNLNHDAMYWYRQDPGQGLRLIYYSQIVNDFQKGDIAEGYSVSREKKESFPLTVTSAQKNPTAFYLCASSTSLARGSDTQYFGPGTRLTVL.

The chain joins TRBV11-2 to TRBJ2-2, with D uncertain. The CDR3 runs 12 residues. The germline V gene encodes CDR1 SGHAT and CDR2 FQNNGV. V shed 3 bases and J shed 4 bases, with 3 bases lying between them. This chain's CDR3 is CASSFGTGELFF. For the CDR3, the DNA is TGTGCCAGCAGCTTTGGCACCGGGGAGCTGTTTTTT.